These 29 T cell receptor beta chains came from one sample sequenced in a study of T cell repertoires in cytomegalovirus infection. TCRdb itself ran the reads through MiXCR, one entry per CDR3 protein. The sample lists roughly 760,000 distinct CDR3 sequences; 35% to 45% were seen once. The specimen was PBMCs. These receptors came from a human donor in good health (CMV status not recorded). Some clones in this sample may be carry-over from other donors' samples.

The rearrangement joins TRBV7-2 to TRBJ2-5; 13 nucleotides match TRBD2. V was pared by 5 bases and J by 7 bases, with 10 bases of the junction left unmatched. This CDR3 is built from 16 residues. The germline V gene encodes CDR1 SGHTA and CDR2 FQGNSA. The CDR3 bases are TGTGCCAGCAGCAGGGGACTAGCGGGACCGGGGGGGACCCAGTACTTC. Encoded protein: CASSRGLAGPGGTQYF.

The V call is TRBV28, the J call TRBJ2-3; the D gene is possibly TRBD1 (5 bases). This CDR3 is 16 amino acids long. CDR1 is MDHEN, CDR2 SYDVKM, per germline. With 5 bases removed from V and 2 bases from J, the gap between germline ends came to 17 bases. The CDR3 loop is CASSPPLTGFTDTQYF. The CDR3 DNA follows: TGTGCCAGCAGTCCACCCCTCACAGGCTTCACAGATACGCAGTATTTT. The full variable domain, rest sourced from reference TRBV28 and TRBJ2-3, is DVKVTQSSRYLVKRTGEKVFLECVQDMDHENMFWYRQDPGLGLRLIYFSYDVKMKEKGDIPEGYSVSREKKERFSLILESASTNQTSMYLCASSPPLTGFTDTQYFGPGTRLTVL.

This clonotype occurred a few times. The junction departs from germline at one end; a sequencing error may be responsible. This sequence joins TRBV19 and TRBJ2-1, with unresolved D. Germline CDR1 and CDR2: LNHDA and SQIVND (reference sequence). This CDR3 has 15 amino acids. The CDR3 region is CASSMRGNSDNEQFF. Written as DNA, the CDR3 is TGTGCCAGTAGTATGCGTGGGAACTCCGACAATGAGCAGTTCTTC. The variable domain in full, completed from reference TRBV19 and TRBJ2-1, reads DGGITQSPKYLFRKEGQNVTLSCEQNLNHDAMYWYRQDPGQGLRLIYYSQIVNDFQKGDIAEGYSVSREKKESFPLTVTSAQKNPTAFYLCASSMRGNSDNEQFFGPGTRLTVL.

The sample holds a few counts of this clonotype. V gene TRBV7-2 combines with J gene TRBJ2-3, with D perhaps matching TRBD1 (6 bases). Germline-derived CDR1 and CDR2 are SGHTA and FQGNSA. This CDR3 spans 13 amino acids. Trimming removed 5 bases from V and 5 bases from J, with 11 bases in between. The CDR3 sequence is CASSPGQGDTQYF. CDR3 nucleotides: TGTGCCAGCAGCCCGGGACAAGGAGATACGCAGTATTTT.

The J gene is TRBJ2-7, the V gene TRBV28; 8 bases line up with TRBD2. J gave up 5 bases and V 6 bases, and 9 bases lay outside the gene matches. The germline gives CDR1 MDHEN, CDR2 SYDVKM. The CDR3 is made up of 14 amino acids. CDR3 residues: CASRSRGVLHEQYF. DNA for the CDR3: TGTGCCAGCAGATCGCGGGGGGTCCTCCACGAGCAGTACTTC.

This clonotype appeared a few times. J is TRBJ1-4 and V is TRBV4-1; no clear D. The V and J ends lost 0 bases and 7 bases respectively, with 12 bases between them. Looked up from germline, CDR1 is MGHRA and CDR2 is YSYEKL. The CDR3 length is 15 residues. The DNA for the CDR3 is TGCGCCAGCAGCCAAGATGGAGGGCGGAGTGAAAAACTGTTTTTT. Translated, it gives CASSQDGGRSEKLFF.

The chain has TRBV27 and TRBJ2-7; D not resolved. This CDR3 is built from 15 residues. Germline CDR1 is MNHEY and CDR2 is SMNVEV (reference sequence). The ends were cut back, 0 bases at V and 0 bases at J, with 9 bases in the middle. The CDR3 protein is CASSLSPLSSYEQYF. In nucleotides, the CDR3 is TGTGCCAGCAGTTTATCCCCCCTTAGCTCCTACGAGCAGTACTTC.

As concerns this clonotype: A much larger clonotype is one base distant, so this may be a read error. The chain employs TRBV7-6 and TRBJ1-5; maybe TRBD1 (6 bases). V lost 3 bases and J lost 4, with 13 bases in between. The germline CDR1 and CDR2 sequences are SGHVS and FNYEAQ. The length of the CDR3 is 15 residues. The CDR3 here is CASSFAADRNQPQHF. DNA for the CDR3: TGTGCCAGCAGCTTCGCGGCGGACAGAAATCAGCCCCAGCATTTT.

This chain joins TRBV24-1 and TRBJ2-3; tentative D call: TRBD2 (6 bases). Looked up from germline, CDR1 is KGHDR and CDR2 is SFDVKD. The CDR3 consists of 13 residues. Deletions cut 4 bases from V and 9 bases from J, with 13 bases between. CDR3 coding DNA: TGTGCCACCAGTGACTCTAGCGAAGAGACGCAGTATTTT. It yields the protein CATSDSSEETQYF.

This clonotype came up once. This sequence joins TRBV5-1 and TRBJ1-1; D possibly corresponds to TRBD1 (6 bases). The CDR3 sequence is 15 residues long. Germline V gives CDR1 SGHRS, CDR2 YFSETQ. V gave up 2 bases and J gave up 3 bases, with 14 bases separating them. CDR3 DNA: TGCGCCAGCAGCTTCGAGGACAGTACTTACACTGAAGCTTTCTTT. It encodes CASSFEDSTYTEAFF.

The rearrangement uses TRBV6-5 and TRBJ2-1, with a tentative D call TRBD2 (6 bases). CDR3 size: 16 residues. The V end lost 3 bases, the J end lost 0 bases, and 12 bases lay between the germline ends. The germline V gene encodes CDR1 MNHEY and CDR2 SVGAGI. The CDR3 spells CASSYAGTSSYNEQFF. The CDR3 coding sequence is TGTGCCAGCAGTTATGCGGGAACAAGCTCCTACAATGAGCAGTTCTTC.

This clonotype was found a few times. The chain joins TRBV6-1 to TRBJ1-5; 9 bases fit TRBD1. Germline-derived CDR1 and CDR2 are MNHNS and SASEGT. V trimming: 3 bases; J trimming: 0 bases; junction bases outside the gene matches: 3. This CDR3 has 16 residues. CDR3 nucleotide sequence: TGTGCCAGCAGTGAGGACAGGGGAAATAGCAATCAGCCCCAGCATTTT. Translating gives CASSEDRGNSNQPQHF.

This clonotype came up many times. The chain joins TRBV19 to TRBJ2-1, with D hard to call. CDR1 and CDR2 (germline): LNHDA, SQIVND (reference sequence). V lost 4 bases, J lost 6 bases, and 7 bases lay in between. CDR3 length: 12 amino acids. As DNA, the CDR3 is TGTGCCAGTAGTAGTTGGGGCAATGAGCAGTTCTTC. Translating it yields CASSSWGNEQFF. The full variable domain, rest sourced from reference TRBV19 and TRBJ2-1, is DGGITQSPKYLFRKEGQNVTLSCEQNLNHDAMYWYRQDPGQGLRLIYYSQIVNDFQKGDIAEGYSVSREKKESFPLTVTSAQKNPTAFYLCASSSWGNEQFFGPGTRLTVL.

The CDR3 protein is CASSEAPGGISNQPQHF. As DNA, the CDR3 is TGTGCCAGCAGTGAAGCACCAGGGGGGATTAGCAATCAGCCCCAGCATTTT. V gene TRBV6-1 combines with J gene TRBJ1-5, with 7 bases matching TRBD1. With 0 bases clipped from V and 0 bases from J, the junction kept 5 bases outside the gene matches. This CDR3 spans 17 amino acids. The germline V gene has CDR1 MNHNS and CDR2 SASEGT.

The chain is built from TRBV7-9 and TRBJ1-1; D remains unclear. This CDR3 is built from 15 residues. Trimming removed 2 bases from V and 7 bases from J, with 17 bases in between. CDR1 and CDR2 (germline): SEHNR, FQNEAQ (reference sequence). CDR3 coding DNA: TGTGCCAGCAGCTTAACTGCACCGGCGGACGATGAAGCTTTCTTT. Its protein is CASSLTAPADDEAFF. Full variable domain (outside the CDR3, taken from reference TRBV7-9 and TRBJ1-1): DTGVSQNPRHKITKRGQNVTFRCDPISEHNRLYWYRQTLGQGPEFLTYFQNEAQLEKSRLLSDRFSAERPKGSFSTLEIQRTEQGDSAMYLCASSLTAPADDEAFFGQGTRLTVV.

This clonotype was counted only a few times. The chain joins TRBV5-1 to TRBJ1-5; D not certain. The CDR3 is made up of 15 amino acids. Germline values: CDR1 SGHRS, CDR2 YFSETQ. Trimming removed 1 base from V and 1 base from J, with 9 bases in between. Here the CDR3 DNA reads TGCGCCAGCAGCTTGTTCCCGGCGAGCAATCAGCCCCAGCATTTT. Translating gives CASSLFPASNQPQHF.

The chain joins TRBV20-1 to TRBJ2-7; TRBD2 matches 13 bases. Trimming at V came to 6 bases and at J to 5 bases, leaving 10 bases not matched to a gene. The germline CDR1 and CDR2 sequences are DFQATT and SNEGSKA (reference sequence). CDR3 length: 15 amino acids. In DNA form, the CDR3 reads TGCAGTGCAAATCCCGGGACTAGCGGGATGAACGAGCAGTACTTC. It encodes CSANPGTSGMNEQYF.

The sample holds a few counts of this clonotype. The chain carries TRBV11-2 and TRBJ2-7; TRBD2 aligns across 7 bases. Germline loops: CDR1 SGHAT, CDR2 FQNNGV. The V segment lost 3 bases and the J segment 0 bases; nucleotides outside the gene matches: 11. The CDR3 runs to 17 residues. The CDR3 DNA sequence: TGTGCCAGCAGCTTTCCAATAGCGGGTGACGTCTCCTACGAGCAGTACTTC. Translated, it gives CASSFPIAGDVSYEQYF.

The gene calls are TRBV10-3 and TRBJ1-2, with D possibly being TRBD1 (6 bases). Germline V gene data show CDR1 as ENHRY and CDR2 as SYGVKD. The ends were cut back, 5 bases at V and 3 bases at J, with 13 bases in the middle. CDR3 size: 14 residues. DNA of the CDR3: TGTGCCATCAGTATTCAGGGGAATGACTATGGCTACACCTTC. This gives the protein CAISIQGNDYGYTF.

This clonotype was seen at least ten times. The chain employs TRBV7-2 and TRBJ2-3, with 7 bases matching TRBD2. The CDR3 consists of 15 residues. After removal of 5 bases from V and 2 bases from J, the junction contained 7 bases not matched to a gene. From germline, CDR1 is SGHTA and CDR2 FQGNSA. The CDR3 is CASSARQRDTDTQYF. The CDR3, as DNA: TGTGCCAGCAGCGCCCGCCAGCGGGACACAGATACGCAGTATTTT.

V is TRBV30 and J is TRBJ2-1; D call uncertain. From germline, CDR1 is GTSNPN and CDR2 SVGIG (reference sequence). V shed 4 bases and J shed 9 bases, with 16 bases lying between them. The CDR3 is 13 amino acids. DNA of the CDR3: TGTGCCTGGACCGGTGTGGGATACGGTGAGCAGTTCTTC. Translation: CAWTGVGYGEQFF.

The rearrangement uses TRBV20-1 and TRBJ2-7; 10 bases are a match to TRBD1. Losses at the gene ends were 6 bases for V and 5 bases for J; bases not matched to a gene: 10. The CDR3 has 14 residues. The germline V gene encodes CDR1 DFQATT and CDR2 SNEGSKA (reference sequence). The CDR3 loop is CSAYPGTGAHEQYF. For the CDR3, the DNA is TGCAGTGCCTACCCCGGGACAGGGGCCCACGAGCAGTACTTC.

Only a few counts were recorded for this clonotype. This sequence joins TRBV6-1 and TRBJ1-2; D gene unclear. Germline V CDR1 and CDR2: MNHNS, SASEGT. The CDR3 contains 14 residues. Between the trimmed V and J ends, which lost 2 bases and 8 bases, there was a span of 15 bases. The CDR3 spells CASSEPGGGMGYTF. In nucleotides, the CDR3 is TGTGCCAGCAGTGAACCGGGCGGAGGTATGGGCTACACCTTC.

The chain has TRBV6-5 and TRBJ1-5; D is uncertain. The germline V gene has CDR1 MNHEY and CDR2 SVGAGI. The CDR3 loop spans 13 amino acids. V lost 2 bases, J lost 6 bases, and 8 bases lay in between. Here the CDR3 reads CASSYAIGQPQHF. CDR3 DNA: TGTGCCAGCAGTTACGCAATAGGTCAGCCCCAGCATTTT.

This clonotype was counted at least ten times. The CDR3 loop is CASSFRVATYEQYF. CDR3 DNA sequence: TGTGCCAGCAGTTTCAGGGTCGCCACCTACGAGCAGTACTTC. The rearrangement joins TRBV12-3 or TRBV12-4 to TRBJ2-7; D possibly corresponds to TRBD1 (5 bases). Trimming removed 3 bases at V and 2 bases at J, with 11 bases between. The CDR3 consists of 14 residues.

This clonotype has a handful of counts. J is TRBJ1-5 and V is TRBV6-6; weak D call: TRBD1 (5 bases). V dropped 6 bases and J dropped 2 bases, with 14 bases sitting between them. The CDR3 contains 15 residues. From germline, CDR1 is MNHNY and CDR2 SVGAGI (reference sequence). The CDR3 region is CASSSIPQGNQPQHF. The DNA of the CDR3 is TGTGCCAGCAGCTCTATTCCACAGGGCAATCAGCCCCAGCATTTT.

This clonotype has only a few counts. The chain combines TRBV12-3 or TRBV12-4 with TRBJ1-6; D ambiguous. CDR3 length equals 12 residues. The germline V and J ends were trimmed by 3 bases and 9 bases, with 6 bases remaining between them. CDR3 sequence: CASSFPASPLHF. CDR3 sequence (DNA): TGTGCCAGCAGTTTTCCGGCTTCACCCCTCCACTTT.

The V gene is TRBV28, the J gene TRBJ2-7; D remains ambiguous. The germline V gene encodes CDR1 MDHEN and CDR2 SYDVKM. The CDR3 contains 15 residues. The ends were cut back, 4 bases at V and 2 bases at J, with 15 bases in the middle. Here the CDR3 DNA reads TGTGCCAGCAGTTCCCCACGGACGGCTACCTACGAGCAGTACTTC. As protein: CASSSPRTATYEQYF.

The chain recombines TRBV20-1 with TRBJ2-7; D is possibly TRBD1 (5 bases). V was clipped by 4 bases and J by 2 bases, with 9 bases between them. This CDR3 region has 12 residues. Germline assignment: CDR1 DFQATT and CDR2 SNEGSKA (reference sequence). The CDR3, as DNA: TGCAGTGCTATTGACAGACCCTACGAGCAGTACTTC. Protein: CSAIDRPYEQYF.